These 6 T cell receptor beta chains were all obtained from the same sample, sequenced in a study of response to subunit inactivated influenza vaccine. TCRdb passed the RT-PCR reads through MiXCR, listing each CDR3 protein once. The data contain fewer than 700,000 distinct CDR3 sequences, roughly 13% of them singletons. The source material was PBMCs from blood, sampled roughly 46 days after vaccination. These receptors all come from a man in his fifties who received an inactivated influenza vaccine.

The CDR3 reads CASSTWVEQGRTDTQYF. CDR3 nucleotide sequence: TGTGCCAGCAGCACTTGGGTCGAACAGGGGAGGACAGATACGCAGTATTTT. The chain employs TRBV11-2 and TRBJ2-3; possibly TRBD1 for D (7 bases). V lost 5 bases and J lost 3, with 21 bases in between. The CDR3 extends over 17 amino acids. Germline lookup yields CDR1 SGHAT and CDR2 FQNNGV.

In its sample, this clonotype was seen a few times. The chain joins TRBV29-1 to TRBJ2-5; D uncertain. V was trimmed by 4 bases and J by 2 bases, leaving 11 bases between them. CDR1 is SQVTM, CDR2 ANQGSEA, per germline. This CDR3 is 13 amino acids long. The CDR3 nucleotides are TGCAGCGTTGTCGGCAGGTATCAAGAGACCCAGTACTTC. Translation: CSVVGRYQETQYF.

V is TRBV20-1 and J is TRBJ1-2, with D possibly TRBD1 on 6 matching bases. The germline V gene has CDR1 DFQATT and CDR2 SNEGSKA (reference sequence). CDR3 length: 13 residues. CDR3 loop: CSEGGGLDYGYTF. The CDR3 DNA reads TGCAGCGAAGGGGGAGGGCTCGACTATGGCTACACCTTC.

The V call is TRBV6-2 or TRBV6-3, the J call TRBJ2-1, with 8 bases identical to TRBD2. The CDR3 totals 14 residues. V gave up 10 bases and J gave up 7 bases; unmatched junction bases: 12. Per germline, CDR1 MNHEY and CDR2 SVGEGT. The CDR3 nucleotides read TGTGCCACCGAACGGGAGGGCCTCGGAAATGAGCAGTTCTTC. It yields the protein CATEREGLGNEQFF.

The V call is TRBV12-3 or TRBV12-4, the J call TRBJ2-7; 10 bases match TRBD2. The J segment lost 3 bases and the V segment lost 0 bases, leaving 5 bases of the junction unmatched. CDR3 length: 16 residues. The CDR3 region is CASSLATGTSDYEQYF. In DNA, the CDR3 is TGTGCCAGCAGTTTAGCCACCGGGACTAGCGACTACGAGCAGTACTTC.

This clonotype occurred many times. This rearrangement joins TRBV7-2 to TRBJ2-5; unclear D gene. From germline, CDR1 is SGHTA and CDR2 FQGNSA. V was pared by 5 bases and J by 4 bases, with 11 bases between. The CDR3 length is 13 residues. In nucleotides, the CDR3 is TGTGCCAGCAGCATCTACAGAGGAGAGACCCAGTACTTC. Amino acid sequence: CASSIYRGETQYF.